This TCR beta chain appears in the sequencing data of a study of blood T cell repertoires in COVID-19 (dated by TCRdb to about 2020). The study in broad terms: Samples from collaborators originated in the United States, Italy and Spain and spanned both the acute and convalescent phases of COVID-19. The prospective study material was composed of cDNA or gDNA derived from T cells, B-cell-depleted T cells, or PBMCs. Deeply sampled blood TCRbeta repertoires from subjects exposed to, actively infected with, or recovered from COVID-19 were included in the dataset. The repertoires were made available in a free public database intended to serve as a resource for research on the immune response to SARS-CoV-2. Samples were obtained from the ongoing ImmuneRACE study (first 160 participants) and from roughly 1,300 subjects provided by 6 global collaborators. A de-identified subject ID, COVID-19 status, age in years and sex were almost always included in the sample metadata. HLA class I and class II types, where available, came from metadata supplied by the sample provider rather than from assay-based typing. Overall study results and their limits: The amount of clinical and demographic metadata varied by source and participant and was provided uncurated.

The CDR3 spans 14 residues, from the cysteine through the phenylalanine. The kept DNA is CDR3 alone, 42 bases in frame from the first base. The germline V gene supplies CDR1 SGHDT and CDR2 YYEEEE. V loses 2 bases of germline sequence and J loses 2 bases, and the interval between the two ends is 8 bases. Each collaborating institution followed its own protocols to collect whole blood in K2EDTA tubes. Collaborator samples were shipped for TCRbeta analysis as frozen whole blood, isolated PBMCs, or DNA extracted from either sample type. With respect to this clone: This clone's antigen is unknown. It has no much larger one-base neighbor in the sample; base qualities were not kept.

The immunoSEQ Assay, a bias-controlled multiplex PCR, was used to amplify TCRbeta CDR3 regions from genomic DNA. The authors' pipeline ran thus. Within the assay, amplification of reference gene primers was used to estimate how many nucleated cells each sample contained. To quantify the absolute abundance of each unique TCRbeta CDR3 rearrangement, sequence reads were collapsed and filtered. For each sample, productive Simpson clonality was calculated by taking the square root of Simpson's diversity index across productive rearrangements. Held by TCRdb, this immuneACCESS table contains in-frame sequences only and omits some clones. Under half of the omission traces to an unresolved V gene where checked; the cause of the rest is unknown. The V and J calls and clone size are taken from that table; D and trimming were inferred from the DNA. In all, the sample holds about 210,000 clones, and about 91% of those were seen once. Clones ranked in the top ten supply around 1.5% of the sample.

This clonotype was sampled from a man younger than 35 with active or convalescent COVID-19. The sequence links TRBV5-6 to TRBJ1-5, with an unclear D gene assignment. Sequenced sample: peripheral blood. The sequenced DNA is TGTGCCAGCAGCTTACGGCGGCGCAATCAGCCCCAGCATTTT. Its protein reads: CASSLRRRNQPQHF.